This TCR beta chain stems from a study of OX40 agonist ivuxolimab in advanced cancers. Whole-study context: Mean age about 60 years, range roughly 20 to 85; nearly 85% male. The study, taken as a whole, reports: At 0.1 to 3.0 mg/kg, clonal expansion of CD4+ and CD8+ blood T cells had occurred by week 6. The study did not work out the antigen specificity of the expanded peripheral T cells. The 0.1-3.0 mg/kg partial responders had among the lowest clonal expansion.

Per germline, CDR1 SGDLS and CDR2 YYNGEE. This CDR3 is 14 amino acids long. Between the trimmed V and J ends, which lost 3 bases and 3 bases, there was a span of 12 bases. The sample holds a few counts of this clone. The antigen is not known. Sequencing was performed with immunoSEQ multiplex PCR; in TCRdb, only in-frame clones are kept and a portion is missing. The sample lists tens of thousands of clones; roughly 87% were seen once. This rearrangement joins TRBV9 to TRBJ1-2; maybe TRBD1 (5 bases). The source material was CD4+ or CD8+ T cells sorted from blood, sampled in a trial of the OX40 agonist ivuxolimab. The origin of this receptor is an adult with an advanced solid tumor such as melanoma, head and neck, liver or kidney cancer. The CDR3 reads CASSASGGYYGYTF. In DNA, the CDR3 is TGTGCCAGCAGCGCTAGCGGGGGATACTATGGCTACACCTTC.